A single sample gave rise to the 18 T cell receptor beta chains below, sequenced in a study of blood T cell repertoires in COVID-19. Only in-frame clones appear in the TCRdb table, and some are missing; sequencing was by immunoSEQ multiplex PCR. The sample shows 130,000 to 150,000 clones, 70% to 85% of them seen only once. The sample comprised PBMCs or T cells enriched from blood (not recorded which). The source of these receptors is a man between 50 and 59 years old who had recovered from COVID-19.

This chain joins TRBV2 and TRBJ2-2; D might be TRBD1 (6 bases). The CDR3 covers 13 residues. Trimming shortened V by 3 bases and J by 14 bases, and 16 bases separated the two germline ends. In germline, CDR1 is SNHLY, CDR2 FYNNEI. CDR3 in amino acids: CASSEGASFVLFF. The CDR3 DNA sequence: TGTGCCAGCAGTGAGGGGGCTAGCTTCGTCCTGTTTTTT.

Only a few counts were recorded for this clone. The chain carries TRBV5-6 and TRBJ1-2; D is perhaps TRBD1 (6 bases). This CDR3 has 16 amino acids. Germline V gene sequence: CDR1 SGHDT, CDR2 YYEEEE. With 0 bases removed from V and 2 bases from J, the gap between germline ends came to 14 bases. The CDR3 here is CASSLGRRGANYGYTF. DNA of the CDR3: TGTGCCAGCAGCTTGGGACGGCGGGGGGCCAACTATGGCTACACCTTC.

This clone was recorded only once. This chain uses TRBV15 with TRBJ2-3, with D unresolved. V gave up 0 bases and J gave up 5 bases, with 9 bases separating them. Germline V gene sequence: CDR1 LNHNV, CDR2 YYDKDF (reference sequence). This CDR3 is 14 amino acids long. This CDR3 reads CATSRDQFGDTQYF. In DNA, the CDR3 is TGTGCCACCAGCAGAGATCAGTTTGGAGATACGCAGTATTTT.

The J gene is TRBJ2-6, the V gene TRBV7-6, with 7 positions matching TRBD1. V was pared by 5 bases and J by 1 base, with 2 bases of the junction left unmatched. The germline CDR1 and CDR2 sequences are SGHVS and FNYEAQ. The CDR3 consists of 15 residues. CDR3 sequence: CASSGTASGANVLTF. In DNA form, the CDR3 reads TGTGCCAGCAGCGGGACAGCGTCTGGGGCCAACGTCCTGACTTTC.

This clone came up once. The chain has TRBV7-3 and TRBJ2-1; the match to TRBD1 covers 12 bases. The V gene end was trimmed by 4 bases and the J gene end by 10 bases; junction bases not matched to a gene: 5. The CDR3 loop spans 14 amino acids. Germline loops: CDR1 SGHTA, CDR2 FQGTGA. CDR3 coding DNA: TGTGCCAGCAGCTCGGGACAGGGGGCTTGGGAGCAGTTCTTC. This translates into CASSSGQGAWEQFF.

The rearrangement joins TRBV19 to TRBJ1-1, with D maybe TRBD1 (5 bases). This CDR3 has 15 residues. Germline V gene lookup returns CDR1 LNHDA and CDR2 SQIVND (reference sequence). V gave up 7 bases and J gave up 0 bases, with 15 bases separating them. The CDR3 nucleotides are TGTGCCAGTACATTGTCGGGGACTATGAACACTGAAGCTTTCTTT. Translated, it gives CASTLSGTMNTEAFF.

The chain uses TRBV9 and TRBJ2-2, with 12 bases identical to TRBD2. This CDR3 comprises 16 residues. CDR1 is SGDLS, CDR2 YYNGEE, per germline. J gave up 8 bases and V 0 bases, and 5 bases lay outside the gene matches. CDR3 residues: CASSVARTSGAGELFF. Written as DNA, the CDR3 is TGTGCCAGCAGCGTAGCCAGGACTAGCGGGGCTGGGGAGCTGTTTTTT.

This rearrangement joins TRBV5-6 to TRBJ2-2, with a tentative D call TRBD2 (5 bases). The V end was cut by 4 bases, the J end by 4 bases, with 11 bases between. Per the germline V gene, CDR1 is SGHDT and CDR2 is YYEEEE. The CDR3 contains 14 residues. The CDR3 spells CASSADYGTGELFF. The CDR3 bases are TGTGCCAGCAGCGCAGACTACGGCACCGGGGAGCTGTTTTTT.

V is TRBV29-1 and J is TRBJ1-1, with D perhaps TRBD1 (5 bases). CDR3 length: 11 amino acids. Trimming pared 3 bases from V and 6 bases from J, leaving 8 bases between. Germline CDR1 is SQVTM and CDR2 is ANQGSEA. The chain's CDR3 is CSVETGAEAFF. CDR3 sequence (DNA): TGCAGCGTTGAGACGGGGGCTGAAGCTTTCTTT.

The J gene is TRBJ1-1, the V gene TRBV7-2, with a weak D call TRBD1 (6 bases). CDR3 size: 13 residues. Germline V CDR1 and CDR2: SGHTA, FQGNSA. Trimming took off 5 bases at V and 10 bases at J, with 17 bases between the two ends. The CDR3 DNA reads TGTGCCAGCAGCACCCACGGGGGGCGGCGAGCTTTCTTT. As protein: CASSTHGGRRAFF.

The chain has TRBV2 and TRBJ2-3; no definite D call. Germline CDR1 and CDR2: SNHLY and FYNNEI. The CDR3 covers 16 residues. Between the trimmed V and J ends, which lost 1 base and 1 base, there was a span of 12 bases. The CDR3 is CASSEEASVGTDTQYF. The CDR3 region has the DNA TGTGCCAGCAGTGAAGAGGCTAGTGTCGGCACAGATACGCAGTATTTT.

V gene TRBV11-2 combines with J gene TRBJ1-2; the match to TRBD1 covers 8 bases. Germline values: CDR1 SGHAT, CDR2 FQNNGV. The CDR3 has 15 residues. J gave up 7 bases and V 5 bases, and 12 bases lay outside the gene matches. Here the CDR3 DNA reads TGTGCCAGCAGCCATCTTGGACAGGGATACTCTGGCTACACCTTC. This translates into CASSHLGQGYSGYTF.

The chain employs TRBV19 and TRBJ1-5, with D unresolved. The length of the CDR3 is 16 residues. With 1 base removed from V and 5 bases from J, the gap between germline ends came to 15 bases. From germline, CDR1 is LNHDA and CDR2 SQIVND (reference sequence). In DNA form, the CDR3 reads TGTGCCAGTAGTATAGGCGGCCGGGTTTGGCATCAGCCCCAGCATTTT. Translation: CASSIGGRVWHQPQHF.

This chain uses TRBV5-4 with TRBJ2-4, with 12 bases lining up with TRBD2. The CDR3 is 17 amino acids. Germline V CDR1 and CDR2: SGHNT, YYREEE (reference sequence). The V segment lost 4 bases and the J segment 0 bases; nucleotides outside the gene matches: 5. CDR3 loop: CASSTPGLAGAKNIQYF. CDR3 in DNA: TGTGCCAGCAGCACCCCGGGACTAGCGGGAGCCAAAAACATTCAGTACTTC.

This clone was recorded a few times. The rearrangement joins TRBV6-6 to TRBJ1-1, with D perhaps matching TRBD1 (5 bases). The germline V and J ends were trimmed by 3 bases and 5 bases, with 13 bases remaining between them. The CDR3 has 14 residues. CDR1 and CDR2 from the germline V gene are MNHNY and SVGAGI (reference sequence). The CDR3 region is CASSYREGRTEAFF. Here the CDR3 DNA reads TGTGCCAGCAGTTATAGGGAGGGGAGGACTGAAGCTTTCTTT.

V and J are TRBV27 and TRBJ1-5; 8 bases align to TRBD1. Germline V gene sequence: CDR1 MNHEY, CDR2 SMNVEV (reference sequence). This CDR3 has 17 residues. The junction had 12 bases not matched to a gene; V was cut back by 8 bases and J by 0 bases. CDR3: CASRTRTGPYSNQPQHF. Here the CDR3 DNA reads TGTGCCAGCCGAACTAGGACAGGGCCTTATAGCAATCAGCCCCAGCATTTT.

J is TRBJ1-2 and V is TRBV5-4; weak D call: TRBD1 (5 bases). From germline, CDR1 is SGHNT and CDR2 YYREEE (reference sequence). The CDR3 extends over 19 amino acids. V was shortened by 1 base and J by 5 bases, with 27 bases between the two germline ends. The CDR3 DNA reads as TGTGCCAGCAGCTTGCCCCCACTTACAGCAGGGCCCCCTTTATATGGCTACACCTTC. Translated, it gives CASSLPPLTAGPPLYGYTF.

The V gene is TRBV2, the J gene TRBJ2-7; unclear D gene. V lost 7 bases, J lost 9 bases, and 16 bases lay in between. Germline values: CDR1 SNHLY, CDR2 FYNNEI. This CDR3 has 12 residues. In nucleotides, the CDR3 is TGTGCCAGCACTCGTAACTACGAGTCGCAGTACTTC. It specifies CASTRNYESQYF.